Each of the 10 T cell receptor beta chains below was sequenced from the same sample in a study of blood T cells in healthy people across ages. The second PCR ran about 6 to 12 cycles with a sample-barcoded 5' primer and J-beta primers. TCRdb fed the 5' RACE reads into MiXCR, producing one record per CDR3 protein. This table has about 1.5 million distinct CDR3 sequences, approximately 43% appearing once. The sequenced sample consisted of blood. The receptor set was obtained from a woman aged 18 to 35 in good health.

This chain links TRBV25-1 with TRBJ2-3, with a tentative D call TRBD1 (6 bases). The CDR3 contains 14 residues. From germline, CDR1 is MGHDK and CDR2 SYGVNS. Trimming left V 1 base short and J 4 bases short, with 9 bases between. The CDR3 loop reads CASSESRGADTQYF. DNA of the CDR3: TGTGCCAGCAGTGAATCCAGGGGCGCAGATACGCAGTATTTT.

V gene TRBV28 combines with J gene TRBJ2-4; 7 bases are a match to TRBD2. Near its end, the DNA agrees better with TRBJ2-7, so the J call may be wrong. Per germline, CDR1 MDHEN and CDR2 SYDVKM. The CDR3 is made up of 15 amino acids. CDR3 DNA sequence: TGTGCCAGCAGTCCGGGGACTAACGTTATATACGAGCAGTACTTC. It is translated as CASSPGTNVIYEQYF.

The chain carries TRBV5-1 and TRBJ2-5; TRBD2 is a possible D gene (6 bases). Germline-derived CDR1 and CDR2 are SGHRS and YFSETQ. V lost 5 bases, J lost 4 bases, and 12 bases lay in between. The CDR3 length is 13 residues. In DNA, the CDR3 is TGCGCCAGCAGAGGAGGGTATACAGAGACCCAGTACTTC. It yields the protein CASRGGYTETQYF.

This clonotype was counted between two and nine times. CDR3 protein: CSVELYGDAVFNEQFF. CDR3 coding DNA: TGCAGCGTTGAACTCTACGGGGATGCTGTCTTCAATGAGCAGTTCTTC. The gene calls are TRBV29-1 and TRBJ2-1; possible D gene TRBD2, 5 bases. The CDR3 runs to 16 residues. CDR1 and CDR2 from the germline V gene are SQVTM and ANQGSEA. Trimming pared 2 bases from V and 6 bases from J, leaving 20 bases between.

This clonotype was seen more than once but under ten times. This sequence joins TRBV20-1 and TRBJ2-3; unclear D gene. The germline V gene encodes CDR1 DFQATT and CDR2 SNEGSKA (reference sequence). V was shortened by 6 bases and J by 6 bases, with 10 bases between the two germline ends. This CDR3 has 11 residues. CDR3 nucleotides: TGCAGTGCGGCCCGAGCGGATACGCAGTATTTT. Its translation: CSAARADTQYF.

The CDR3 protein is CSASSKPGWDTEAFF. DNA of the CDR3: TGCAGTGCTAGCTCCAAGCCAGGATGGGACACTGAAGCTTTCTTT. The chain uses TRBV20-1 and TRBJ1-1, with unresolved D. The CDR3 covers 15 residues. Trimming shortened V by 3 bases and J by 3 bases, and 17 bases separated the two germline ends. Germline V gives CDR1 DFQATT, CDR2 SNEGSKA (reference sequence).

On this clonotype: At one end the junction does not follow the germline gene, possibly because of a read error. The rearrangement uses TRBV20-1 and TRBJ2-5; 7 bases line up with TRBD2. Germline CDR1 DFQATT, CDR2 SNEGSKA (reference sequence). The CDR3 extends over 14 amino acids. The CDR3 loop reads CSARDGGGRNEQYF. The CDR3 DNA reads TGTAGTGCTAGAGATGGCGGGGGACGCAATGAGCAGTACTTC.

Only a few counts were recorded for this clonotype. CDR3: CATRTGGYGYTF. The DNA for the CDR3 is TGTGCCACCCGGACAGGGGGATATGGCTACACCTTC. V is TRBV27 and J is TRBJ1-2; 10 bases agree with TRBD1. The CDR3 extends over 12 amino acids. The germline gives CDR1 MNHEY, CDR2 SMNVEV (reference sequence). The trim removed 10 bases at V and 5 bases at J, leaving 4 bases unmatched.

The CDR3 loop reads CSVANLLNTEAFF. Here the CDR3 DNA reads TGCAGCGTTGCGAACCTCCTAAACACTGAAGCTTTCTTT. This chain joins TRBV29-1 and TRBJ1-1; D gene unclear. The CDR3 extends over 13 amino acids. Germline V gives CDR1 SQVTM, CDR2 ANQGSEA. Trimming took off 4 bases at V and 2 bases at J, with 11 bases between the two ends.

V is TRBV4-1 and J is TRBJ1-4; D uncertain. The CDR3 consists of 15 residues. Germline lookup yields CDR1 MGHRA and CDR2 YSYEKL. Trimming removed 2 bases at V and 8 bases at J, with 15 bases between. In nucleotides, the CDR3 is TGCGCCAGCAGCCAATCAGCGGCCATTAAGGAAAAACTGTTTTTT. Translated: CASSQSAAIKEKLFF.